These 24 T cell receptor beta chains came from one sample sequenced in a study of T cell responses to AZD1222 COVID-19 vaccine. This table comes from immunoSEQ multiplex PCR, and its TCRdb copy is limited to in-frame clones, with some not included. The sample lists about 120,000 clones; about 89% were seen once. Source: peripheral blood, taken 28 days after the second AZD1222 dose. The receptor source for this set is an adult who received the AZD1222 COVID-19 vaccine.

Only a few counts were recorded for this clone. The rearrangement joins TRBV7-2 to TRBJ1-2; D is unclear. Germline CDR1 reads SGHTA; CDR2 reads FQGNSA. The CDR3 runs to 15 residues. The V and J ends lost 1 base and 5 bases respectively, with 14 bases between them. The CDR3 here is CASSLDPGFSYGYTF. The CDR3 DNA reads TGTGCCAGCAGCTTAGATCCGGGTTTTAGTTATGGCTACACCTTC.

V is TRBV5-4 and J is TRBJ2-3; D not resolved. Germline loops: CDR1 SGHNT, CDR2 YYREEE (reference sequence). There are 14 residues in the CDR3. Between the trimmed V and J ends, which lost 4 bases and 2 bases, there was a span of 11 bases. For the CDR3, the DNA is TGTGCCAGCAGCCTAAAGGACCACACAGATACGCAGTATTTT. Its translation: CASSLKDHTDTQYF. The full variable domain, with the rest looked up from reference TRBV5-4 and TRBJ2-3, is ETGVTQSPTHLIKTRGQQVTLRCSSQSGHNTVSWYQQALGQGPQFIFQYYREEENGRGNFPPRFSGLQFPNYSSELNVNALELDDSALYLCASSLKDHTDTQYFGPGTRLTVL.

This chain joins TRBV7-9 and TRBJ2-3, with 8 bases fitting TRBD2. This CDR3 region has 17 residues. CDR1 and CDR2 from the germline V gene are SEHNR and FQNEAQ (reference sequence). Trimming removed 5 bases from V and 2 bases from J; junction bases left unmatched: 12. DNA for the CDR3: TGTGCCAGCAGCACAATCCTTCGGGGGGGTCCCACAGATACGCAGTATTTT. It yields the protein CASSTILRGGPTDTQYF.

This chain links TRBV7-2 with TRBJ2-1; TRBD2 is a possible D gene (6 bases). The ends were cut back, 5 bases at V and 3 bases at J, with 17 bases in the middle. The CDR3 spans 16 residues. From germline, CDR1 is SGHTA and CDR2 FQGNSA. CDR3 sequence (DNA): TGTGCCAGCAGCCCCTTCCGGAGGGCCGGCTACAATGAGCAGTTCTTC. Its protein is CASSPFRRAGYNEQFF.

CDR3: CASSVTGMNTEAFF. The DNA for the CDR3 is TGTGCCAGCAGCGTAACGGGAATGAACACTGAAGCTTTCTTT. The chain combines TRBV9 with TRBJ1-1; unclear D gene. The germline gives CDR1 SGDLS, CDR2 YYNGEE. V was pared by 1 base and J by 0 bases, with 7 bases between. This CDR3 comprises 14 residues.

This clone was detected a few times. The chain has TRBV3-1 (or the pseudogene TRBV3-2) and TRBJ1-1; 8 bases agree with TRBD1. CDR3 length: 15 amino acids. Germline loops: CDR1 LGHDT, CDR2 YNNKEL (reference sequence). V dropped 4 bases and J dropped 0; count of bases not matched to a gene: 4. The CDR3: CASSRRQGMNTEAFF. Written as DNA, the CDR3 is TGTGCCAGCAGCCGACGACAGGGGATGAACACTGAAGCTTTCTTT.

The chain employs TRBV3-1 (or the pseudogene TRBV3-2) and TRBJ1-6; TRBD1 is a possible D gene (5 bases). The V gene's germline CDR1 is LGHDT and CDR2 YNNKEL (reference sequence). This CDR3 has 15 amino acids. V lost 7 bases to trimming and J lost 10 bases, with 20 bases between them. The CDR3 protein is CASNRGGTVASPLHF. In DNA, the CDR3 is TGTGCCAGCAACCGGGGGGGGACCGTGGCCTCACCCCTCCACTTT.

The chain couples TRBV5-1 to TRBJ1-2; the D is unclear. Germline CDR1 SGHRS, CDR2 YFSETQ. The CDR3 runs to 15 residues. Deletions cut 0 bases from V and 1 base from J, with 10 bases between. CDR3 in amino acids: CASSLAPGFNYGYTF. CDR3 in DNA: TGCGCCAGCAGCTTGGCCCCAGGATTTAACTATGGCTACACCTTC. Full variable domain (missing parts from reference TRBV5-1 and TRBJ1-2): KAGVTQTPRYLIKTRGQQVTLSCSPISGHRSVSWYQQTPGQGLQFLFEYFSETQRNKGNFPGRFSGRQFSNSRSEMNVSTLELGDSALYLCASSLAPGFNYGYTFGSGTRLTVV.

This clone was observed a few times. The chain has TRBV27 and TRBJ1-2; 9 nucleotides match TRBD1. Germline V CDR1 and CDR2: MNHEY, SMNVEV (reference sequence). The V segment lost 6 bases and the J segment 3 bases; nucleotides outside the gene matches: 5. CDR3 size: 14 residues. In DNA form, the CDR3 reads TGTGCCAGCAGCCAGGACAGGGGCGACTATGGCTACACCTTC. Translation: CASSQDRGDYGYTF.

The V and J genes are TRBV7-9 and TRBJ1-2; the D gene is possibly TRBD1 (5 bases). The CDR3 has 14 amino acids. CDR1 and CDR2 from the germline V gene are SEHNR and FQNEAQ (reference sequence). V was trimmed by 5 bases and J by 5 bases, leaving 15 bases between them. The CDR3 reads CASSKGEVSYGYTF. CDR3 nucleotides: TGTGCCAGCAGCAAAGGGGAGGTCTCGTATGGCTACACCTTC. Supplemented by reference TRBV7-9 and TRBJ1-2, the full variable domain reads DTGVSQNPRHKITKRGQNVTFRCDPISEHNRLYWYRQTLGQGPEFLTYFQNEAQLEKSRLLSDRFSAERPKGSFSTLEIQRTEQGDSAMYLCASSKGEVSYGYTFGSGTRLTVV.

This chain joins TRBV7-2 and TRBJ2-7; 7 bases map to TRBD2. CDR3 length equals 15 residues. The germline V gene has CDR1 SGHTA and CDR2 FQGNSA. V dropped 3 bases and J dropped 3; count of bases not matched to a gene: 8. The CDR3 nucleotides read TGTGCCAGCAGCTTTGGGGGGGGAGCGGTCTACGAGCAGTACTTC. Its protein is CASSFGGGAVYEQYF.

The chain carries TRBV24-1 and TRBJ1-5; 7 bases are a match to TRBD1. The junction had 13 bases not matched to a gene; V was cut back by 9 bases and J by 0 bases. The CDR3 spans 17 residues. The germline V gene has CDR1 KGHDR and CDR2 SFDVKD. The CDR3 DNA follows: TGTGCCACCTACGATGTCCGGGACAGAGTTAGCAATCAGCCCCAGCATTTT. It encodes CATYDVRDRVSNQPQHF.

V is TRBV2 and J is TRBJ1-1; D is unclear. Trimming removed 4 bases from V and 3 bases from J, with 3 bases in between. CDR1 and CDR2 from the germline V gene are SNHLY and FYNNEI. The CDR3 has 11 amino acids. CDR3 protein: CASSADTEAFF. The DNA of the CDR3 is TGTGCCAGCAGTGCCGACACTGAAGCTTTCTTT.

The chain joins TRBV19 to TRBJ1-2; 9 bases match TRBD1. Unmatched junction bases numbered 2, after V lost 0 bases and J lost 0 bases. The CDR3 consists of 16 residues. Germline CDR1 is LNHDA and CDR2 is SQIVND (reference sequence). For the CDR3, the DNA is TGTGCCAGTAGTATAGATGGACAGGGGACTAACTATGGCTACACCTTC. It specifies CASSIDGQGTNYGYTF.

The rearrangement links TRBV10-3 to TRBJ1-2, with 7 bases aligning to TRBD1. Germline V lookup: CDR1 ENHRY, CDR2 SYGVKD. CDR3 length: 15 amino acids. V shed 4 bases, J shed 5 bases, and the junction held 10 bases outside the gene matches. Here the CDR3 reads CAISVEGDSGYGYTF. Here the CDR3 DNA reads TGTGCCATCAGTGTCGAAGGGGACAGCGGATATGGCTACACCTTC.

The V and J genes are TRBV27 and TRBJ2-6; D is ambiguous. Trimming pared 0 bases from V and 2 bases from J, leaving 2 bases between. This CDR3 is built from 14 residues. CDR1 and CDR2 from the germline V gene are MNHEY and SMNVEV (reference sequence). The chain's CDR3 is CASSLSPGANVLTF. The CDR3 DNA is TGTGCCAGCAGTTTATCCCCTGGGGCCAACGTCCTGACTTTC.

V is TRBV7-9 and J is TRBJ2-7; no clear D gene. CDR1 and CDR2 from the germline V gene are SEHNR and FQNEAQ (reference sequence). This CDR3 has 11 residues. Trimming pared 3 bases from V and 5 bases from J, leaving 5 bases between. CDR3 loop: CASSLADEQYF. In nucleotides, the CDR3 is TGTGCCAGCAGCTTGGCGGACGAGCAGTACTTC.

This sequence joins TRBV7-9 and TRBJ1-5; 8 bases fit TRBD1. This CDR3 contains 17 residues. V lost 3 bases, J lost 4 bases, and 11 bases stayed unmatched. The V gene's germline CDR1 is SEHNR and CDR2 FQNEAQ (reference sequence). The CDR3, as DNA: TGTGCCAGCAGCTTTTCCGTCCGGACAGGGAGTAATCAGCCCCAGCATTTT. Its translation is CASSFSVRTGSNQPQHF.

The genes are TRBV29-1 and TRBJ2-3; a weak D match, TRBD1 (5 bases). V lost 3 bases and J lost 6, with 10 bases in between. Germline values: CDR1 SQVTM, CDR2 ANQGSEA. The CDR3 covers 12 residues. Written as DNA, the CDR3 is TGCAGCGTTGACCAGGGCGCGGATACGCAGTATTTT. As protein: CSVDQGADTQYF.

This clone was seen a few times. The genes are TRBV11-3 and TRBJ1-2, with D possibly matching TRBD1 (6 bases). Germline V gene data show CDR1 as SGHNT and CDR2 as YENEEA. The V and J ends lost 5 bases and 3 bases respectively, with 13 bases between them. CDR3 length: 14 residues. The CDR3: CASSNTGWDYGYTF. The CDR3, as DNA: TGTGCCAGCAGCAACACAGGGTGGGACTATGGCTACACCTTC.

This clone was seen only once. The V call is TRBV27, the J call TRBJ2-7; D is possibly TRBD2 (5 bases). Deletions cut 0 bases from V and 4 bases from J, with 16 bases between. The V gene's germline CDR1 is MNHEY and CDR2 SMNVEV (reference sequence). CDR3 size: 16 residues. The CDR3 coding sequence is TGTGCCAGCAGTTTATCACTCGGGGAACCCTTTTACGAGCAGTACTTC. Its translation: CASSLSLGEPFYEQYF.

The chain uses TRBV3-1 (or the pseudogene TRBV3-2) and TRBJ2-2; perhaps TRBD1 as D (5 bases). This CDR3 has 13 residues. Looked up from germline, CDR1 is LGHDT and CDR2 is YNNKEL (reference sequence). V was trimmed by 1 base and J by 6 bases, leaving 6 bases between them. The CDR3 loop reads CASSQAGSGELFF. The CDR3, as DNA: TGTGCCAGCAGCCAAGCAGGGTCCGGGGAGCTGTTTTTT.

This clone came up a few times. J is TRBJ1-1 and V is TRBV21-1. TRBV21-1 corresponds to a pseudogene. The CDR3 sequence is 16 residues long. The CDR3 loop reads CASSRGFGVKSTEAFF. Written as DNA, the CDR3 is TGTGCCAGCAGCAGAGGGTTTGGTGTGAAGTCCACTGAAGCTTTCTTT.

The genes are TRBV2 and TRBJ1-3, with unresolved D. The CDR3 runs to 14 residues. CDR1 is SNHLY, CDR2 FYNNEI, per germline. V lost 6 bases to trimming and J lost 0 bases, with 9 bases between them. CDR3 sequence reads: CASRLTYSGNTIYF. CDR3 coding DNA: TGTGCCAGCAGGTTGACCTACTCTGGAAACACCATATATTTT.